The 11 T cell receptor beta chains below all came from one sample that was sequenced in a study of blood T cells in healthy people across ages. Alongside a J-beta primer mix, a sample-barcoded 5' primer served in a second PCR lasting about 7 to 11 cycles. Each CDR3 protein is one row after TCRdb ran MiXCR on the 5' RACE reads. The profile shows about 620,000 distinct CDR3 sequences, more than 20% of them singletons. Material for sequencing was blood. Receptors originate from a man between 65 and 79 years old in good health.

The chain couples TRBV11-1 to TRBJ2-4, with TRBD1 matching 10 bases. The CDR3 covers 15 residues. After removal of 3 bases from V and 6 bases from J, the junction contained 5 bases not matched to a gene. Germline-derived CDR1 and CDR2 are SGHAT and FQDESV (reference sequence). CDR3 sequence (DNA): TGTGCCAGCAGCTTCCCCGGACAGGGGGGAAACATTCAGTACTTC. Translating it yields CASSFPGQGGNIQYF. The full variable domain, its missing parts supplied by reference TRBV11-1 and TRBJ2-4, is EAEVAQSPRYKITEKSQAVAFWCDPISGHATLYWYRQILGQGPELLVQFQDESVVDDSQLPKDRFSAERLKGVDSTLKIQPAELGDSAMYLCASSFPGQGGNIQYFGAGTRLSVL.

This chain uses TRBV7-2 with TRBJ1-1; 11 nucleotides line up with TRBD1. This CDR3 spans 17 amino acids. CDR1 and CDR2 (germline): SGHTA, FQGNSA. V gave up 1 base and J gave up 2 bases; unmatched junction bases: 6. This CDR3 is CASSLDGTGGPNTEAFF. CDR3 nucleotides: TGTGCCAGCAGCTTAGACGGGACAGGGGGTCCCAACACTGAAGCTTTCTTT.

The chain carries TRBV7-9 and TRBJ2-7; no definite D call. The J call is in doubt because the DNA end fits TRBJ2-1 better. In germline, CDR1 is SEHNR, CDR2 FQNEAQ (reference sequence). The CDR3 totals 12 residues. DNA of the CDR3: TGTGCCAGCAGCTCCCCGCGCCACGAGCAGTTCTTC. Encoded protein: CASSSPRHEQFF.

This clonotype was counted only a few times. The chain has TRBV12-3 or TRBV12-4 and TRBJ1-5, with a tentative D call TRBD1 (6 bases). The CDR3 length is 15 residues. The V and J ends lost 6 bases and 1 base respectively, with 13 bases between them. The CDR3 spells CASRSQGGSNQPQHF. CDR3 bases: TGTGCCAGCAGGTCACAGGGAGGGAGCAATCAGCCCCAGCATTTT.

The table lists this clonotype with a few counts. The chain couples TRBV7-9 to TRBJ2-5; TRBD1 or TRBD2 may be the D gene (5 bases each). Trimming shortened V by 5 bases and J by 5 bases, and 15 bases separated the two germline ends. This CDR3 spans 14 amino acids. Germline V gives CDR1 SEHNR, CDR2 FQNEAQ (reference sequence). The CDR3 DNA reads TGTGCCAGCAGCCGGGACGGACGTCTGGAGACCCAGTACTTC. Translating gives CASSRDGRLETQYF.

The table lists this clonotype with a few counts. This chain connects TRBV28 to TRBJ2-3; D not resolved. CDR3 length: 15 amino acids. V lost 4 bases to trimming and J lost 1 base, with 12 bases between them. Germline CDR1 is MDHEN and CDR2 is SYDVKM. As DNA, the CDR3 is TGTGCCAGCAGTTATGTCCGAGTGGGCACAGATACGCAGTATTTT. This sequence encodes CASSYVRVGTDTQYF.

The chain couples TRBV15 to TRBJ1-1, with unresolved D. Germline V lookup: CDR1 LNHNV, CDR2 YYDKDF (reference sequence). Deletions cut 1 base from V and 3 bases from J, with 3 bases between. The CDR3 is made up of 12 amino acids. The CDR3 loop reads CATSRVYTEAFF. Written as DNA, the CDR3 is TGTGCCACCAGCAGAGTGTACACTGAAGCTTTCTTT.

In its sample, this clonotype was seen a few times. Here the CDR3 reads CASSAGRAVEAFF. DNA for the CDR3: TGTGCCAGCAGTGCCGGACGGGCCGTTGAAGCTTTCTTT. V and J are TRBV6-6 and TRBJ1-1, with D unclear. Germline CDR1 and CDR2: MNHNY and SVGAGI (reference sequence). The CDR3 extends over 13 amino acids. Trimming left V 5 bases short and J 7 bases short, with 14 bases between.

This clonotype was found a few times. The chain combines TRBV4-3 with TRBJ2-5; 10 positions agree with TRBD2. The J call may be in error: the DNA end matches TRBJ2-1 better. Germline V lookup: CDR1 LGHNA, CDR2 YSLEER. CDR3 size: 16 residues. This chain's CDR3 is CASSQDMIAGGNEQFF. The CDR3 DNA sequence: TGCGCCAGCAGCCAAGATATGATAGCGGGAGGCAATGAGCAGTTCTTC.

This clonotype was detected ten times or more. The chain carries TRBV28 and TRBJ2-2; possibly TRBD2 for D (5 bases). V was cut by 1 base and J by 9 bases, with 12 bases left in between. Germline V gene lookup returns CDR1 MDHEN and CDR2 SYDVKM. This CDR3 has 14 amino acids. The CDR3 sequence is CASSLSQLGRELFF. The CDR3, as DNA: TGTGCCAGCAGTTTATCCCAACTAGGGAGGGAGCTGTTTTTT.

This clonotype was seen many times. This CDR3 is CASSLIGYEQYF. DNA for the CDR3: TGTGCCAGCAGCTTAATAGGGTACGAGCAGTACTTC. V and J are TRBV7-9 and TRBJ2-5; no firm D call. The J call may be mistaken, given a closer DNA end match to TRBJ2-7. The CDR3 contains 12 residues. Germline values: CDR1 SEHNR, CDR2 FQNEAQ (reference sequence).